These 27 T cell receptor delta chains were all obtained from the same sample, sequenced in a study of gamma-delta chains in newborns, infants, children. TCRdb reprocessed the reads using CATT. The sample has about 6,100 delta-chain clones, approximately 1.8% seen once; the top ten hold 10% to 15%. The source material was blood. These receptor sequences come from a child who was a newborn, infant or young child, either healthy, febrile or measles-vaccinated (not recorded which).

Worth noting for this clone: Just one base apart from a much larger clone, this may be a read error. The chain links TRDV2 to TRDJ3; no firm D call. The CDR3 totals 22 residues. Germline V gene sequence: CDR1 GEAIGNYY, CDR2 EKD. The CDR3 nucleotides are TGTGCCTGTGGCACCGTAATGGGAATGGTAGATATCAGCTCCTGGGACACCCGACAGATGTTTTTC. It codes for CACGTVMGMVDISSWDTRQMFF.

This clone was picked up a small number of times. A read error is likely here: a far larger clone is one base away. Other DNA sequences from this sample encode an identical CDR3 as well. V usage is TRDV2 and J usage is TRDJ3; D unclear. CDR1 and CDR2 (germline): GEAIGNYY, EKD. Trimming removed 2 bases at V and 4 bases at J, with 17 bases between. The CDR3 is 18 residues long. CDR3 amino acids: CACDRIPLERWDTRQMFF. CDR3 DNA: TGTGCCTGTGACAGGATCCCGCTGGAGAGGTGGGACACCCGACAGATGTTTTTC.

A remark on this clone: The translation of this DNA and the TCRdb protein of a much larger clone differ at residue 10, probably owing to a read error; the protein shown here is translated from the DNA. The V and J genes are TRDV2 and TRDJ3; 10 bases align to TRDD3. Germline values: CDR1 GEAIGNYY, CDR2 EKD. The CDR3 sequence is 17 residues long. J gave up 5 bases and V 5 bases, and 8 bases lay outside the gene matches. This chain's CDR3 is CACAELGDSRDTRQMFF. CDR3 in DNA: TGTGCCTGTGCCGAACTGGGGGATTCCAGGGACACCCGACAGATGTTTTTC.

A word on this clone: A far larger clone is one nucleotide away, so this likely arose from a read error. This rearrangement joins TRDV2 to TRDJ2, with 11 bases identical to TRDD3. The germline V gene has CDR1 GEAIGNYY and CDR2 EKD. The CDR3 is made up of 16 amino acids. The CDR3 DNA reads as TGTGCCCGTGACATACTGGGGGATACTTTGACAGCACAACTCTTCTTT. It yields the protein CARDILGDTLTAQLFF.

This clone came up a few times. TCRdb assigns this DNA the protein of a much larger clone, which departs from its translation at residue 9; this likely reflects a read error, and the protein shown comes from translating the DNA. The chain recombines TRDV2 with TRDJ3; the match to TRDD3 covers 9 bases. Trimming at V came to 0 bases and at J to 2 bases, leaving 4 bases not matched to a gene. Germline CDR1 GEAIGNYY, CDR2 EKD. CDR3 length equals 18 residues. The DNA for the CDR3 is TGTGCCTGTGACACCGGGGATACGTCCACCTGGGACACCCGACAGATGTTTTTC. Its protein product is CACDTGDTSTWDTRQMFF.

This clone was counted between two and nine times. For this DNA, TCRdb reports the protein of a much larger clone, which diverges at residue 16, most likely from a read error; the protein presented here is translated directly from the DNA. The chain links TRDV2 to TRDJ3; TRDD3 matches 8 bases. This CDR3 spans 19 amino acids. The germline V gene has CDR1 GEAIGNYY and CDR2 EKD. This chain's CDR3 is CACDPAWGSSSWDTRRMFF. The CDR3 nucleotides read TGTGCCTGTGACCCGGCCTGGGGGAGCAGCTCCTGGGACACCCGACGGATGTTTTTC.

This clone has a handful of counts. The protein that TCRdb holds for this DNA derives from a much larger clone and differs from the translated DNA at residue 8, which likely indicates a read error; the protein shown here is translated from the DNA. This chain links TRDV2 with TRDJ3; D unresolved. This CDR3 has 16 residues. Germline CDR1 reads GEAIGNYY; CDR2 reads EKD. V was trimmed by 0 bases and J by 6 bases, leaving 11 bases between them. CDR3 in amino acids: CACDTVGHSDTRQMFF. The DNA for the CDR3 is TGTGCCTGTGACACCGTGGGACACTCGGACACCCGACAGATGTTTTTC.

The table lists this clone with a few counts. Being one base from a much bigger clone, this may be a read error. The rearrangement links TRDV2 to TRDJ3, with 13 positions matching TRDD3. Germline V gene lookup returns CDR1 GEAIGNYY and CDR2 EKD. The CDR3 extends over 21 amino acids. The CDR3 loop reads CACDTFEGTGGYDWDARQMFF. The DNA of the CDR3 is TGTGCCTGTGACACCTTCGAAGGTACTGGGGGATACGACTGGGACGCCCGACAGATGTTTTTC.

There are a few counts of this clone. The protein given by TCRdb reflects a much larger clone and differs at residue 3 from this DNA's translation, likely from a read error; the protein shown is the DNA's translation. The chain uses TRDV2 and TRDJ3; D may be TRDD3 (6 bases). The CDR3 covers 17 residues. Germline V gene sequence: CDR1 GEAIGNYY, CDR2 EKD. This CDR3 reads CAGDSTGRSWDTRQMFF. CDR3 bases: TGTGCCGGTGACAGTACTGGGCGCTCCTGGGACACCCGACAGATGTTTTTC.

About this clone itself: TCRdb attributes to this sequence the protein of a much larger clone, which differs from the DNA translation at residue 12; a read error is likely, and the protein displayed is translated from the DNA. The chain recombines TRDV2 with TRDJ3, with 8 nucleotides matching TRDD3. The CDR3 spans 18 residues. Looked up from germline, CDR1 is GEAIGNYY and CDR2 is EKD. The CDR3 nucleotides are TGTGCCTGTGACGTACTGGGGGTTCGCTCCTGGGGCACCCGACAGATGTTTTTC. It yields the protein CACDVLGVRSWGTRQMFF.

This clone was detected a few times. This clone may be a read error of a much larger clone one base away. This specimen includes other DNA sequences encoding the same CDR3. This chain connects TRDV2 to TRDJ3; weak D call: TRDD3 (6 bases). This CDR3 is built from 18 residues. Germline-derived CDR1 and CDR2 are GEAIGNYY and EKD. CDR3 loop: CACDTAGGVLWDTRQMFF. CDR3 sequence (DNA): TGTGCCTGTGACACCGCCGGGGGAGTTTTATGGGACACCCGACAAATGTTTTTC.

This clone counts as large (0.1 to 1%). Other DNA sequences in the sample encode the same CDR3. The chain uses TRDV2 and TRDJ2, with 13 bases identical to TRDD3. The germline gives CDR1 GEAIGNYY, CDR2 EKD. V lost 2 bases, J lost 1 base, and 3 bases stayed unmatched. This CDR3 comprises 17 residues. In DNA form, the CDR3 reads TGTGCCTGTGACATACTGGGGGATACGGGTTTGACAGCACAACTCTTCTTT. Amino acids: CACDILGDTGLTAQLFF.

This clone occurred a few times. A much bigger clone sits one base away, suggesting this may be a read error. The V gene is TRDV2, the J gene TRDJ3; the match to TRDD3 covers 10 bases. The CDR3 is 23 amino acids. V lost 0 bases, J lost 2 bases, and 18 bases stayed unmatched. CDR1 is GEAIGNYY, CDR2 EKD, per germline. Written as DNA, the CDR3 is TGTGCCTGTGACACCGTATCTCATCCGGACCGGGGGATACGGGCCTGGGACACCCGACAGATGTTTTTC. It yields the protein CACDTVSHPDRGIRAWDTRQMFF.

This clone was counted only a few times. This sequence is one base from a far larger clone and is likely a read error. Other DNA sequences in the sample encode the same CDR3. The V and J genes are TRDV2 and TRDJ2; TRDD3 matches 13 bases. The CDR3 covers 15 residues. The V gene end was trimmed by 2 bases and the J gene end by 8 bases; junction bases not matched to a gene: 4. From germline, CDR1 is GEAIGNYY and CDR2 EKD. The CDR3 is CACDILGDTTAQLFF. CDR3 DNA: TGTGCCTGTGACATACTGGGGGATACGACGGCACAACTCTTCTTT.

As for this clone: This may arise from a read error, as a much more abundant clone is one base away. This CDR3 is also generated by other DNA sequences in the sample. The chain combines TRDV2 with TRDJ3, with 9 bases matching TRDD3. The CDR3 is 19 amino acids. J lost 0 bases, V lost 1 base, and 6 bases had no gene match. The germline V gene encodes CDR1 GEAIGNYY and CDR2 EKD. CDR3 in amino acids: CACDTVLGDLSWDTRQMFF. The CDR3 DNA reads as TGTGCCTGTGACACTGTACTGGGGGACCTCTCCTGGGACACCCGACAGATGTTTTTC.

This clone was counted between two and nine times. Given a far larger clone just one base away, this is likely a sequencing read error. Additional DNA sequences in this sample encode the identical CDR3. This chain joins TRDV2 and TRDJ3; 7 nucleotides match TRDD3. With 3 bases clipped from V and 0 bases from J, the junction kept 4 bases outside the gene matches. The germline CDR1 and CDR2 sequences are GEAIGNYY and EKD. The CDR3 length is 17 residues. DNA for the CDR3: TGTGCCTGTGACGACTGGGGACTCTCCTGGGACACCCGACAGATGTTTTTC. Its protein is CACDDWGLSWDTRQMFF.

Comments on this clone: A much larger clone is a single base away; this may be a read error. The chain employs TRDV2 and TRDJ3; TRDD3 matches 11 bases. Losses at the gene ends were 5 bases for V and 2 bases for J; bases not matched to a gene: 10. CDR3 length: 19 residues. The germline gives CDR1 GEAIGNYY, CDR2 EKD. The CDR3 is CACGRLGDNKAWDTRQMFF. CDR3 bases: TGTGCCTGTGGCAGACTGGGGGATAATAAAGCCTGGGACACCCGACAGATGTTTTTC.

The sample holds a few counts of this clone. The protein TCRdb gives is from a much larger clone and does not agree with this DNA's translation at residue 16, likely a read error; the protein shown here comes from the DNA. The sample contains more than one DNA sequence encoding this CDR3. The CDR3 is CACDTVLGDSWDTRQTFF. The CDR3 DNA reads TGTGCCTGTGACACCGTACTGGGGGACTCCTGGGACACCCGACAGACGTTTTTC. The V call is TRDV2, the J call TRDJ3, with 9 bases that match TRDD3. The CDR3 is made up of 18 amino acids. In germline, CDR1 is GEAIGNYY, CDR2 EKD.

Details on this clone: A single base separates this from a much larger clone, so it may be a read error. Other DNA sequences in this specimen translate into the identical CDR3. This sequence joins TRDV2 and TRDJ3; 10 nucleotides line up with TRDD3. V lost 2 bases, J lost 2 bases, and 8 bases stayed unmatched. The CDR3 contains 19 residues. CDR1 and CDR2 (germline): GEAIGNYY, EKD. CDR3 amino acids: CACDILGDHEAWDTRQMFF. For the CDR3, the DNA is TGTGCCTGTGACATACTGGGGGATCATGAGGCCTGGGACACCCGACAGATGTTTTTC.

This clone was seen a few times. A read error likely explains why the TCRdb protein, taken from a much larger clone, differs from this DNA's translation at residue 3; the protein shown is translated from the DNA. V usage is TRDV2 and J usage is TRDJ3, with 11 positions matching TRDD3. The CDR3 consists of 17 residues. Germline V lookup: CDR1 GEAIGNYY, CDR2 EKD. The CDR3 here is CARDNTGGYWDTRQMFF. The DNA of the CDR3 is TGTGCCCGTGACAATACTGGGGGATACTGGGACACCCGACAGATGTTTTTC.

As concerns this clone: This sequence is one base from a far larger clone and is likely a read error. The chain couples TRDV2 to TRDJ3; 13 nucleotides align to TRDD3. The CDR3 is made up of 21 amino acids. CDR1 is GEAIGNYY, CDR2 EKD, per germline. CDR3 nucleotide sequence: TGTGCCCGTGATTCGGTACTGGGGGATACGCGGAGCTCCTGGGACACCCGACAGATGTTTTTC. Translated, it gives CARDSVLGDTRSSWDTRQMFF.

This clone was observed a few times. TCRdb records a much larger clone's protein for this DNA, with a difference at residue 7 that likely arises from a read error; the protein given is the translation of the DNA. The V gene is TRDV2, the J gene TRDJ3; possibly TRDD3 for D (6 bases). V was cut by 0 bases and J by 0 bases, with 14 bases left in between. The CDR3 totals 19 residues. Germline V CDR1 and CDR2: GEAIGNYY, EKD. In DNA form, the CDR3 reads TGTGCCTGTGACACCATGGAGGATACTAGCTCCTGGGACACCCGACAGATGTTTTTC. It codes for CACDTMEDTSSWDTRQMFF.

This clone was detected only a few times. The TCRdb protein and the DNA translation do not line up at residue 4; the protein shown here was made by translating the DNA. The chain uses TRDV2 and TRDJ3; TRDD3 aligns across 12 bases. This CDR3 is 19 amino acids long. V lost 6 bases to trimming and J lost 0 bases; unmatched junction nucleotides: 8. CDR1 and CDR2 from the germline V gene are GEAIGNYY and EKD. The CDR3 sequence is CACNALGDTSSWDTRQMFF. The CDR3 DNA is TGTGCCTGTAACGCCCTGGGGGATACGAGCTCCTGGGACACCCGACAGATGTTTTTC.

This clone was picked up a small number of times. The protein given by TCRdb reflects a much larger clone and differs at residue 15 from this DNA's translation, likely from a read error; the protein shown is the DNA's translation. The chain links TRDV2 to TRDJ3; TRDD3 aligns across 9 bases. The CDR3 loop spans 20 amino acids. Germline V gene lookup returns CDR1 GEAIGNYY and CDR2 EKD. The CDR3 spells CACDTVLGDLDSWDARQMFF. DNA of the CDR3: TGTGCCTGTGACACCGTACTGGGGGACCTTGACTCCTGGGACGCCCGACAGATGTTTTTC.

Worth noting for this clone: Other DNA sequences in the sample encode the same CDR3. The J gene is TRDJ3, the V gene TRDV2, with D possibly matching TRDD3 (6 bases). Trimming pared 1 base from V and 0 bases from J, leaving 12 bases between. The CDR3 contains 18 residues. Germline V gene sequence: CDR1 GEAIGNYY, CDR2 EKD. The CDR3 reads CACDTGGSLSWDTRQMFF. The DNA for the CDR3 is TGTGCCTGTGACACTGGGGGTTCCCTCTCCTGGGACACCCGACAGATGTTTTTC.

Regarding this clone: Being one base from a much bigger clone, this may be a read error. V and J are TRDV2 and TRDJ3, with TRDD3 matching over 8 bases. Germline V gene sequence: CDR1 GEAIGNYY, CDR2 EKD. The CDR3 is 19 residues long. V gave up 0 bases and J gave up 0 bases; unmatched junction bases: 6. In nucleotides, the CDR3 is TGTGCCTGTGACACCTGGGGGATCATGGCCTCCTGGGACACCCGACAGATGTTTTTC. Protein sequence: CACDTWGIMASWDTRQMFF.

Concerning this clone itself: TCRdb's entry gives the protein of a much larger clone, which mismatches this DNA's translation at residue 11, likely from a read error; the protein reported here is translated from the DNA. The chain employs TRDV2 and TRDJ3; 8 positions match TRDD3. This CDR3 is 19 amino acids long. CDR1 GEAIGNYY and CDR2 EKD come from the germline V gene. Trimming at V came to 3 bases and at J to 2 bases, leaving 11 bases not matched to a gene. The CDR3 reads CACDPLLGGDPWDTRQMFF. CDR3 bases: TGTGCCTGTGACCCCTTACTGGGGGGTGACCCCTGGGACACCCGACAGATGTTTTTC.